This T cell receptor (beta chain) was documented in a study of metastatic and nonmetastatic thyroid tumors. Study at large: Peripheral blood and tumor or nodule samples from malignant and benign thyroid patients were compared. Notes on the study in general: In blood and tumor, TCR beta diversity was reportedly significantly higher in malignant thyroid tumors than in benign nodules.

The CDR3 has 15 residues. Looked up from germline, CDR1 is MRHNA and CDR2 is SNTAGT. Per the study methods: Built for papillary thyroid cancer, a distant-metastasis classifier drew on CDR3 differences across clinicopathological groups. TCRdb re-called clones from the PCR reads using MiXCR. The V and J calls reflect TCRdb's pipeline rather than the authors' work. The sample lists approximately 70,000 clones, around 19% occurring once. Comment on this clone: Its specificity is unknown. One end of the junction varies from germline; a read error may be responsible.

None of the patients had undergone any treatment ahead of thyroid surgery. The chain combines TRBV6-4 with TRBJ2-2; 10 bases align to TRBD2. Sequencing input: blood. This clonotype originated in a female donor with papillary thyroid cancer or a benign thyroid nodule (not recorded which). Some clones in this sample may be carry-over from other donors' samples. CDR3 sequence: CVSSGTSVNTGELFF. CDR3 nucleotide sequence: TGTGTCAGCAGTGGGACTAGCGTGAACACCGGGGAGCTGTTTTTT.